This T cell receptor beta chain emerged from a study of cytomegalovirus exposure and HLA in healthy donors. Study-level results: In an earlier analysis, most TCR beta V segments were productive about 87% or about 30% of the time.

With respect to this clone: No antigen is known for it.

The CDR3 has 16 amino acids. The V gene's germline CDR1 is SGHVS and CDR2 FNYEAQ. Trimming took 4 bases from V and 4 from J; bases not matched to a gene: 10. Vbeta (60) and Jbeta (13) primers were used in the PCR. Using immunoSEQ multiplex PCR, the repertoire was profiled, and TCRdb retains in-frame clones only, with some absent. This table has 110,000 or so clones, 73% appearing once. The sequenced sample consisted of PBMCs. This chain joins TRBV7-6 and TRBJ2-1; 7 bases align to TRBD2. The sequence came from a man aged 35 to 55 in good health and CMV-seronegative. Here the CDR3 reads CASSSTGGLGYNEQFF. CDR3 coding DNA: TGTGCCAGCAGCTCGACGGGGGGACTGGGATACAATGAGCAGTTCTTC.